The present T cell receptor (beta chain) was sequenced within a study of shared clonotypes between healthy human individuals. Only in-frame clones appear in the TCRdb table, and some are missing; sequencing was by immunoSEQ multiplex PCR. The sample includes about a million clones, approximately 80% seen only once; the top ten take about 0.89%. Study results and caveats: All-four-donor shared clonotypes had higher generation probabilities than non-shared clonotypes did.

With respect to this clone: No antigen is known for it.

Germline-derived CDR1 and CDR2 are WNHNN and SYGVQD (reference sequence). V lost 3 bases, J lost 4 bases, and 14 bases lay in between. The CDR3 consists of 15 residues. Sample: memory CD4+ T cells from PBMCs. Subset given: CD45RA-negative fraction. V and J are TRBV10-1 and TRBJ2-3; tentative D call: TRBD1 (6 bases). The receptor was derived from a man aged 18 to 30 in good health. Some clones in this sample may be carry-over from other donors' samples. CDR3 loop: CASSESIRGSDTQYF. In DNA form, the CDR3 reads TGCGCCAGCAGTGAATCGATAAGGGGGTCAGATACGCAGTATTTT.